This T cell receptor (beta chain) was recorded in a study of graft-versus-host responses after intestinal transplantation. The wider study: In this cohort, recipients had multivisceral, liver-intestinal, or isolated intestinal transplants.

Worth noting for this clone: The antigen remains undetermined.

This CDR3 is 17 amino acids long. The V end lost 0 bases, the J end lost 2 bases, and 17 bases lay between the germline ends. Germline loops: CDR1 SGHRS, CDR2 YFSETQ. Study results and caveats: Early declines in HvG clones that occurred post-transplant were associated with peak circulating GvH clone levels. Ileal or blood samples showed some GvH clones first, and such clones were also found in recipient marrow.

TCRdb keeps only in-frame clones here, not all; method: immunoSEQ multiplex PCR. The sample has about 29,000 clones, 80% to 85% seen once. Processing was applied to graft tissue in order to liberate intraepithelial and lamina propria lymphocytes. The source was ileum tissue, collected 98 days after intestinal transplantation. This chain links TRBV5-1 with TRBJ2-5; a possible D gene is TRBD1 (5 bases). This sequence was found in a human patient who received an intestinal transplant, so some T cells may come from the graft donor. This CDR3 reads CASSLGQGLGVQETQYF. The CDR3 DNA is TGCGCCAGCAGCTTGGGGCAGGGCCTGGGCGTGCAAGAGACCCAGTACTTC.